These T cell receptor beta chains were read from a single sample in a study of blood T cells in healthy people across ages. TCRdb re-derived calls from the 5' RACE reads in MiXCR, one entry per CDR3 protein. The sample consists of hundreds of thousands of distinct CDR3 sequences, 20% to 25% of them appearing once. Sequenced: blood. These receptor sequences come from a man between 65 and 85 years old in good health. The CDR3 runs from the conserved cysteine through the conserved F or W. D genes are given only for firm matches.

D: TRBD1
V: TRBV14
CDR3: CASSQLDRGPHEQYF

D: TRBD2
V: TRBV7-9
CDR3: CASSKGLAGEGSYEQYF

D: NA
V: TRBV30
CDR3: CAWSGTSFVGEQFF

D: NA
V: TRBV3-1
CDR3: CASSQVGGGNTEAFF

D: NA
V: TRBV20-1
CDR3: CSAHRQGVTEAFF

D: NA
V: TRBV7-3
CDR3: CASSLTPGLDTEAFF

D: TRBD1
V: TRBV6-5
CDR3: CASSGGQGILNTEAFF

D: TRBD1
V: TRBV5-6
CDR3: CASSFIRTGDSPLHF

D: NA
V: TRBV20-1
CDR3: CSARPRGLLHF

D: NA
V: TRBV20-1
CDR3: CSMKYNEQFF

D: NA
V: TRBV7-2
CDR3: CASSFSAGNTEAFF

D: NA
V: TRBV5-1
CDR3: CASSFRREGSTGELFF

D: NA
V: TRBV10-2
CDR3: CASRRSGVSFDTEAFF

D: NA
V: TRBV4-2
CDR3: CASSQVRGNTGELFF

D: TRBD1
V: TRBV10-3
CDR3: CAISEKTGITYEQYF

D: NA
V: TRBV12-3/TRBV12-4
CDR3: CASQNRDRYQPQHF

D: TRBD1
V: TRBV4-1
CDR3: CASSQFEQTRGRMKAFF

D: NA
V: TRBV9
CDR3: CASSPTGTLSGNTIYF

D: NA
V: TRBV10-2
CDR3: CASSEGNLGGYTF

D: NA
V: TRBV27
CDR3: CASSPAWMKDGYTF

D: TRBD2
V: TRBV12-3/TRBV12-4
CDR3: CASSWTSPTYNEQFF

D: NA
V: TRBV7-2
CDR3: CASSLWTGAGNIQYF

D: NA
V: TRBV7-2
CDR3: CASSTSSIRNTEAFF

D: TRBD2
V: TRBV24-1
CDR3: CATSRSLAAYNEQFF

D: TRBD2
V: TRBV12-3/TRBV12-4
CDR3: CASSFGTSTGELFF

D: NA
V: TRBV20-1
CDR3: CSASRGNMGYGYTF

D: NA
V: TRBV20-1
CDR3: CSAHWDAKNIQYF

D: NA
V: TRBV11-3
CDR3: CASSFDSQYSTDTQYF

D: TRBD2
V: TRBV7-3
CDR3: CASSQNLGTSFEQFF

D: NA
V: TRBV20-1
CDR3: CSAQLFTSTDTQYF

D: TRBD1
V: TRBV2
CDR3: CASRNRDRANTGELFF

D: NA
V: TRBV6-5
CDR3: CASSLAEVVGNTIYF

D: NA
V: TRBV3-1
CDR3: CASSRGNTDTQYF

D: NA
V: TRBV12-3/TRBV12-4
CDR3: CASSAGQRGREQYF

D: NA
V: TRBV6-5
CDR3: CASSYSIFRGHYEQYF

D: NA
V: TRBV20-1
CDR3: CSARDILNTEAFF

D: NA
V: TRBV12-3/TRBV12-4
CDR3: CASRGFDGYTF

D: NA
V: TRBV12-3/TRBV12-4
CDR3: CASGEGYGYTF

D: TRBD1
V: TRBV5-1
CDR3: CASSPNPGTVNTEAFF

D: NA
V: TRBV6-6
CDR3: CASSYSSGEAFF

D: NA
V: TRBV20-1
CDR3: CSARGPGLISGNTIYF

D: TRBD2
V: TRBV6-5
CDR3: CASRAGETQYF

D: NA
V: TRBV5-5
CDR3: CASSLDVAKNIQYF

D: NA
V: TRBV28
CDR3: CASSPPGPQHF

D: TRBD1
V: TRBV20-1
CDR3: CSAPIDRGSYEQYF

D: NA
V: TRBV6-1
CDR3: CASIPTLGNTEAFF

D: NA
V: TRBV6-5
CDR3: CASSRVLTGDTQYF

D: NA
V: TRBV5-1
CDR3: CASSLAVWGSGEKLFF

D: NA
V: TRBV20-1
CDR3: CSAPRYEGESNEQFF

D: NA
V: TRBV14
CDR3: CASSQVLGSADTQYF

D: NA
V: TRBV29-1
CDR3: CSYTWPADYLNEQFF

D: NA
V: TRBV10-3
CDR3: CAISYAWDTEAFF

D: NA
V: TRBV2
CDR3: CASNNRLGYTF

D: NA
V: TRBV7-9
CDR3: CASRRHDGAKSEKLFF